The T cell receptor (beta chain) under discussion was sequenced for a study of graft-versus-host responses after intestinal transplantation. Whole-study context: Recipients had multivisceral, liver-intestinal, or isolated intestinal transplants. Overall study findings and caveats: Peak GvH clone levels in circulation were associated with early post-transplant HvG declines. Investigators detected GvH clones in recipient marrow, with some emerging earlier in ileum or blood.

Generated by immunoSEQ multiplex PCR, the TCRdb table keeps only in-frame clones and is missing some. The data contain more than 65,000 clones, just under 95% of them singletons. This CDR3 is built from 13 residues. Germline CDR1 reads SGHNT; CDR2 reads YYREEE (reference sequence). J gave up 7 bases and V 3 bases, and 1 base lay outside the gene matches. About this clone: Antigen: not known.

The chain is built from TRBV5-4 and TRBJ1-5, with 10 bases lining up with TRBD1. The starting material was unstimulated CD8+ T cells sorted from spleen or lymph node cells, obtained before transplant. The source is a human donor who was the organ donor for an intestinal transplant. The CDR3: CASSSGQGQPQHF. Here the CDR3 DNA reads TGTGCCAGCAGCTCGGGACAGGGGCAGCCCCAGCATTTT.